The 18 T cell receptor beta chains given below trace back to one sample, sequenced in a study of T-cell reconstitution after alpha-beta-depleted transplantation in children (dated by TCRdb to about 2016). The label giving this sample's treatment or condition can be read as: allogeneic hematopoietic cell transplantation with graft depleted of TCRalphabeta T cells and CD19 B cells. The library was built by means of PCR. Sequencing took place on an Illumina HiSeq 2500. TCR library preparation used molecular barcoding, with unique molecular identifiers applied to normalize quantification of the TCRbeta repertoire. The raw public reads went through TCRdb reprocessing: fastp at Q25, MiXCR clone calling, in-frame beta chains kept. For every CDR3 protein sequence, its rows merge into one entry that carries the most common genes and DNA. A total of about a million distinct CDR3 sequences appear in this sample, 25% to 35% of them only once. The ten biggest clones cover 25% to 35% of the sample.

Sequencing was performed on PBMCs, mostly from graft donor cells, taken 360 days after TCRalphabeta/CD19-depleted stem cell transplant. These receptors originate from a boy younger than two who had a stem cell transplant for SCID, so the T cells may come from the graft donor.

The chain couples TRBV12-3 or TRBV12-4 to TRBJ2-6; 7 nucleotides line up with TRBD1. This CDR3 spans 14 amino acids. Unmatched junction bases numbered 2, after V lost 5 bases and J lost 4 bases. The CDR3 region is CASSGTVGANVLTF. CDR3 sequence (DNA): TGTGCCAGCAGTGGGACAGTCGGGGCCAACGTCCTGACTTTC.

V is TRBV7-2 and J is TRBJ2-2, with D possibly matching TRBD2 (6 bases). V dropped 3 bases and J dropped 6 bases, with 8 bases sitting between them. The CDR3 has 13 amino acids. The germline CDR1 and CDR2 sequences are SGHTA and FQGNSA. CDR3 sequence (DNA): TGTGCCAGCAGCTTTTGGGGGGCCGGGGAGCTGTTTTTT. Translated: CASSFWGAGELFF.

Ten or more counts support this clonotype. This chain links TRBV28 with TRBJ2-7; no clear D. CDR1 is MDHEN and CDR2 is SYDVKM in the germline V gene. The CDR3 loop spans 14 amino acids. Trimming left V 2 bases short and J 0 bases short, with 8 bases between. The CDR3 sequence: CASSLMPSSYEQYF. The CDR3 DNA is TGTGCCAGCAGTTTAATGCCAAGCTCCTACGAGCAGTACTTC.

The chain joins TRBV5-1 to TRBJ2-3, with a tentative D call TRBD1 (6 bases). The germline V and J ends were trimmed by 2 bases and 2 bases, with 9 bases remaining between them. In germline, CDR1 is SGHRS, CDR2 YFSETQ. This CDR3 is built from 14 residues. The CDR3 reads CASSFGQTTDTQYF. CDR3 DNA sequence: TGCGCCAGCAGCTTCGGACAGACCACAGATACGCAGTATTTT.

The DNA of the CDR3 is TGTGCCAGCCTCGGGACAGGGATTCAGATGGAGCAGTACTTC. Its translation is CASLGTGIQMEQYF. This chain uses TRBV2 with TRBJ2-7, with 9 bases that match TRBD1. This CDR3 has 14 amino acids. With 8 bases clipped from V and 7 bases from J, the junction kept 12 bases outside the gene matches. CDR1 SNHLY and CDR2 FYNNEI come from the germline V gene.

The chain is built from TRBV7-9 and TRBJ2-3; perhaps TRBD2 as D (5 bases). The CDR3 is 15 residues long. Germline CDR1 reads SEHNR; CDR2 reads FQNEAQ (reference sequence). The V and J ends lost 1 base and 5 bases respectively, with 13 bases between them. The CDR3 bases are TGTGCCAGCAGCTTAGTAGGACGGGGAAGAGATACGCAGTATTTT. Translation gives CASSLVGRGRDTQYF.

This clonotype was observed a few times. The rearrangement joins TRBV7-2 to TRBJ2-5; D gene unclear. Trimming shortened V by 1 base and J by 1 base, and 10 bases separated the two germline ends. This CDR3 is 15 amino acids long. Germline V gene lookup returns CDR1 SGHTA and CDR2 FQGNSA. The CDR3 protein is CASSLVPTFQETQYF. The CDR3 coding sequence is TGTGCCAGCAGCTTAGTCCCCACATTCCAAGAGACCCAGTACTTC.

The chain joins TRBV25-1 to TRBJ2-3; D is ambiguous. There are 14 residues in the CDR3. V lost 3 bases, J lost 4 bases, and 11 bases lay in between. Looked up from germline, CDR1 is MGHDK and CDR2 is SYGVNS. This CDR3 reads CASSDGRRPDTQYF. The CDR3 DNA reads TGTGCCAGCAGTGATGGCAGGCGCCCAGATACGCAGTATTTT. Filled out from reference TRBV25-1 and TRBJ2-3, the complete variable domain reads EADIYQTPRYLVIGTGKKITLECSQTMGHDKMYWYQQDPGMELHLIHYSYGVNSTEKGDLSSESTVSRIRTEHFPLTLESARPSHTSQYLCASSDGRRPDTQYFGPGTRLTVL.

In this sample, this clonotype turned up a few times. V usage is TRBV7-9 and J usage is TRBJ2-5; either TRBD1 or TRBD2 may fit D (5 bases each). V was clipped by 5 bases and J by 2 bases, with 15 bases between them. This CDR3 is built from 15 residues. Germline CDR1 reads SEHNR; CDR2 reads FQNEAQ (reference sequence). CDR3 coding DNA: TGTGCCAGCAGCCGTGGGACGGCAACACAAGAGACCCAGTACTTC. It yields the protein CASSRGTATQETQYF.

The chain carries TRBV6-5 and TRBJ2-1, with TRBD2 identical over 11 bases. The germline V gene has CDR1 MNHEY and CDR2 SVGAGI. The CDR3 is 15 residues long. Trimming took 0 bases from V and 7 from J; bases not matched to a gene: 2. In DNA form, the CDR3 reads TGTGCCAGCAGTTACTCGAGACTAGCGGGGAATGAGCAGTTCTTC. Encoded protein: CASSYSRLAGNEQFF.

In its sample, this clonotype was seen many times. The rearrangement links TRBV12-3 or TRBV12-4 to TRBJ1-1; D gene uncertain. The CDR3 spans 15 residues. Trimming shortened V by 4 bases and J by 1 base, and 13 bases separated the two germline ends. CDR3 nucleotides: TGTGCCAGCAGTTCGGGCAGGATTGCGAACACTGAAGCTTTCTTT. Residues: CASSSGRIANTEAFF.

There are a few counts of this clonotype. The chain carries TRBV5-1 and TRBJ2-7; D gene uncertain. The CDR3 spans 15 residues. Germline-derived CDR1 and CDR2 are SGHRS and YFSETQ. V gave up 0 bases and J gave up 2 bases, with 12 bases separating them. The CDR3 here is CASSLGSTRAYEQYF. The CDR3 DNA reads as TGCGCCAGCAGCTTGGGGAGCACACGGGCCTACGAGCAGTACTTC.

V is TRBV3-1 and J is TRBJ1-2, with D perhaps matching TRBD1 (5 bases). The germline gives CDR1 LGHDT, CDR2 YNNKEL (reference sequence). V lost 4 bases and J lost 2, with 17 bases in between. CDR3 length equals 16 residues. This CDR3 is CASSRERTNWNYGYTF. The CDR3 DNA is TGTGCCAGCAGCCGGGAAAGGACAAATTGGAACTATGGCTACACCTTC.

The CDR3 is CASSPPFSIGNTGELFF. In DNA form, the CDR3 reads TGTGCCAGCTCACCACCGTTCTCTATCGGGAACACCGGGGAGCTGTTTTTT. The chain recombines TRBV18 with TRBJ2-2; D gene uncertain. With 0 bases removed from V and 1 base from J, the gap between germline ends came to 12 bases. The CDR3 contains 17 residues. Germline CDR1 KGHSH, CDR2 LQKENI.

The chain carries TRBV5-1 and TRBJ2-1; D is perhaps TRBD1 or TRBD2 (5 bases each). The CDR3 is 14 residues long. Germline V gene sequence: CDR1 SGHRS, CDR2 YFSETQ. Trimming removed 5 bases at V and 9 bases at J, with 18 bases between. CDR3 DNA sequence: TGCGCCAGCAGGACCCAACCGGGGCCGGTTGAGCAGTTCTTC. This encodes CASRTQPGPVEQFF.

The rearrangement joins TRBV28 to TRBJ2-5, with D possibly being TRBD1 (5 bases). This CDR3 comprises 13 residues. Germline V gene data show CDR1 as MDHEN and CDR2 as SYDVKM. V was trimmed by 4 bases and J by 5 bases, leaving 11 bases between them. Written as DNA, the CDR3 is TGTGCCAGCAGTTCCAGGGCTCGGGAGACCCAGTACTTC. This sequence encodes CASSSRARETQYF.

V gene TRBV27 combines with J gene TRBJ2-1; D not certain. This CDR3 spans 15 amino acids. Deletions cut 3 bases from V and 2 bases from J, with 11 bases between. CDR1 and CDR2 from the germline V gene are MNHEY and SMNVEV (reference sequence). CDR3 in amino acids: CASSLYGATYNEQFF. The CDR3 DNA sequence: TGTGCCAGCAGTTTGTACGGAGCTACCTACAATGAGCAGTTCTTC.

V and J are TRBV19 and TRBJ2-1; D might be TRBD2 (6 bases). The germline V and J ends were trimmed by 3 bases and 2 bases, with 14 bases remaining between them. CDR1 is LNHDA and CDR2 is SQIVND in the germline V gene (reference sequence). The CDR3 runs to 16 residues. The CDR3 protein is CASSMSRGTPYNEQFF. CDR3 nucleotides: TGTGCCAGTAGTATGTCGCGGGGAACCCCCTACAATGAGCAGTTCTTC.